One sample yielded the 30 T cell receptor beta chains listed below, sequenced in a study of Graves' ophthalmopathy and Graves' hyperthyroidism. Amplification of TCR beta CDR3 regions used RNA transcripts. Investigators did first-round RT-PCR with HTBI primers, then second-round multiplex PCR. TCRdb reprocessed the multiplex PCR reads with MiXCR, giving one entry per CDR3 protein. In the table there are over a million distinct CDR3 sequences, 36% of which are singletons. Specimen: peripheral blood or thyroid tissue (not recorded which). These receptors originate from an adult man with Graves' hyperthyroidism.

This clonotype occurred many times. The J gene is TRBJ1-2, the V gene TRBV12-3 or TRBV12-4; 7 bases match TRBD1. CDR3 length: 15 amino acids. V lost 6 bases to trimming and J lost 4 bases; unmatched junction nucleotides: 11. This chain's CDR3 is CASSDVGQPFYGYTF. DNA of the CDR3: TGTGCCAGCAGCGATGTGGGACAGCCCTTCTATGGCTACACCTTC.

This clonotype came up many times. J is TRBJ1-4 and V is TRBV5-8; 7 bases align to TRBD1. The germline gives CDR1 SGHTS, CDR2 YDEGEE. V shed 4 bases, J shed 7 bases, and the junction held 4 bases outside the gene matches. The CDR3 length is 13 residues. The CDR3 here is CASSLGDSEKLFF. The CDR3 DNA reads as TGTGCCAGCAGCCTTGGGGACAGTGAAAAACTGTTTTTT.

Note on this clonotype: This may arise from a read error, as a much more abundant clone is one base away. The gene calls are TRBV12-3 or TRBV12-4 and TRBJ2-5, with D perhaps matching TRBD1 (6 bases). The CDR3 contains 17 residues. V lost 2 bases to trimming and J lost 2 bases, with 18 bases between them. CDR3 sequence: CASSLSPRDIEQETQYF. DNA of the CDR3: TGTGCCAGCAGTTTATCACCACGGGACATCGAACAAGAGACCCAGTACTTC.

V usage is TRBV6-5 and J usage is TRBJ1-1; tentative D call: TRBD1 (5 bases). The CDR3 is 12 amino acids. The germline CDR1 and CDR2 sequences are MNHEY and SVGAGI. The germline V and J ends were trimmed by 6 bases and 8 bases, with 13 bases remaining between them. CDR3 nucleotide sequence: TGTGCCAGCAGATCGACAGCCAGAGAAGCTTTCTTT. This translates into CASRSTAREAFF.

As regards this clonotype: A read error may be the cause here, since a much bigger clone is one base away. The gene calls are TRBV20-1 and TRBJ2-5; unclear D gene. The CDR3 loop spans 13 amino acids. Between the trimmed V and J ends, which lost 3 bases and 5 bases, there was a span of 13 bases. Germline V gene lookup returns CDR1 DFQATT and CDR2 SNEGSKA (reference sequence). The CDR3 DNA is TGCAGTGCTAGCGATAGGGAAATGGAGACCCAGTACTTC. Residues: CSASDREMETQYF.

The CDR3 loop reads CASSLTGTQLYEQYF. The CDR3 DNA reads as TGTGCCAGCAGCTTAACCGGGACCCAGCTTTACGAGCAGTACTTC. The chain is built from TRBV7-3 and TRBJ2-7; either TRBD1 or TRBD2 may fit D (5 bases each). Germline V lookup: CDR1 SGHTA, CDR2 FQGTGA. Trimming left V 0 bases short and J 4 bases short, with 13 bases between. CDR3 length: 15 residues. Based on the CDR3 plus reference TRBV7-3 and TRBJ2-7, the full variable domain is GAGVSQTPSNKVTEKGKYVELRCDPISGHTALYWYRQSLGQGPEFLIYFQGTGAADDSGLPNDRFFAVRPEGSVSTLKIQRTERGDSAVYLCASSLTGTQLYEQYFGPGTRLTVT.

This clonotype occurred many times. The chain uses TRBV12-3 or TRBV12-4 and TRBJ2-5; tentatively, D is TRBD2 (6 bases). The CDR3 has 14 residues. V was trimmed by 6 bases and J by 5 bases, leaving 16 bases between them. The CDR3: CASSRPGARETQYF. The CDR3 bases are TGTGCCAGCAGCCGACCGGGAGCCCGGGAGACCCAGTACTTC.

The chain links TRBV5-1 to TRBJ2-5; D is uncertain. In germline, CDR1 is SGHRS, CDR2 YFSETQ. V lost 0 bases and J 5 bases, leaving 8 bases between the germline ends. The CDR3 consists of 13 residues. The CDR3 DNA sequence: TGCGCCAGCAGCTTGGGGGATCCTGAGACCCAGTACTTC. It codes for CASSLGDPETQYF.

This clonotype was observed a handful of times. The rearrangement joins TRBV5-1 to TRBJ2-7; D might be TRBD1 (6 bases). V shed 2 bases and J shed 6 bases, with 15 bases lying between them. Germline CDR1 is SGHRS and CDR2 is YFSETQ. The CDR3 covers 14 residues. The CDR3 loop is CASSFGQPFSEQYF. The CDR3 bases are TGCGCCAGCAGCTTCGGACAGCCCTTTAGCGAGCAGTACTTC.

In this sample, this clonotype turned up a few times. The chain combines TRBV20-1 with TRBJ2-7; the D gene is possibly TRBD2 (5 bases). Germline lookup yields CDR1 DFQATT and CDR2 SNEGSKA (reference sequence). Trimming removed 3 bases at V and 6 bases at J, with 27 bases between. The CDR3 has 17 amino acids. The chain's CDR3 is CSASTPHSPKSGLEQYF. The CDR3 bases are TGCAGTGCTAGTACCCCTCACTCACCCAAATCCGGACTCGAGCAGTACTTC.

The CDR3 nucleotides read TGTGCCAGCAGCTTAGAAGGACAGGGGGGAGAGACCCAGTACTTC. It is translated as CASSLEGQGGETQYF. The V and J genes are TRBV7-2 and TRBJ2-5; the match to TRBD1 covers 10 bases. Per germline, CDR1 SGHTA and CDR2 FQGNSA. With 1 base clipped from V and 4 bases from J, the junction kept 3 bases outside the gene matches. There are 15 residues in the CDR3.

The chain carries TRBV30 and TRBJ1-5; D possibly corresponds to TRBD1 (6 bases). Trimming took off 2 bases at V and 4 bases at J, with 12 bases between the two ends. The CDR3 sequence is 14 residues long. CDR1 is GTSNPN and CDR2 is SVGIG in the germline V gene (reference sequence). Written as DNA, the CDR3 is TGTGCCTGGAGTTTAGCAGGGGTGAATCAGCCCCAGCATTTT. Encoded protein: CAWSLAGVNQPQHF.

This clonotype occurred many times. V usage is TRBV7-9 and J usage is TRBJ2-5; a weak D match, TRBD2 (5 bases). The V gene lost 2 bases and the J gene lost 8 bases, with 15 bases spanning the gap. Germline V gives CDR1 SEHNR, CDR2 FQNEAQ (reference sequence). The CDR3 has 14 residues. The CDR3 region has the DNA TGTGCCAGCAGCTTAACTCAAACCTCGGGAACCCAGTACTTC. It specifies CASSLTQTSGTQYF. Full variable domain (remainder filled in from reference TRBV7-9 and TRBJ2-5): DTGVSQNPRHKITKRGQNVTFRCDPISEHNRLYWYRQTLGQGPEFLTYFQNEAQLEKSRLLSDRFSAERPKGSFSTLEIQRTEQGDSAMYLCASSLTQTSGTQYFGPGTRLLVL.

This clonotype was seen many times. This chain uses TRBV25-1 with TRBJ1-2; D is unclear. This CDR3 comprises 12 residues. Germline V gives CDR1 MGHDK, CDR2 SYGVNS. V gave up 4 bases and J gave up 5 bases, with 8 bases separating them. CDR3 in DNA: TGTGCCAGCAGTGGGGAGATATATGGCTACACCTTC. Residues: CASSGEIYGYTF.

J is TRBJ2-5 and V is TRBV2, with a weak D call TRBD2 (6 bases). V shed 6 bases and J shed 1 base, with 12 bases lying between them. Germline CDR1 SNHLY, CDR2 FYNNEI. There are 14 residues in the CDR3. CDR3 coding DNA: TGTGCCAGCAGCGATTGGACTACCCAAGAGACCCAGTACTTC. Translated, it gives CASSDWTTQETQYF. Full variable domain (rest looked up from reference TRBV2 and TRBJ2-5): EPEVTQTPSHQVTQMGQEVILRCVPISNHLYFYWYRQILGQKVEFLVSFYNNEISEKSEIFDDQFSVERPDGSNFTLKIRSTKLEDSAMYFCASSDWTTQETQYFGPGTRLLVL.

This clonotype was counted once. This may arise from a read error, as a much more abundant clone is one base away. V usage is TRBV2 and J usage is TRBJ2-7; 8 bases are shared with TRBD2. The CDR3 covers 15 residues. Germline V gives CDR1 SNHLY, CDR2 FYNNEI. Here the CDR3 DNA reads TGTGCCGGCAGTGAACTGGGACTAGGGCACTACGAGCAGTACTTC. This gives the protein CAGSELGLGHYEQYF.

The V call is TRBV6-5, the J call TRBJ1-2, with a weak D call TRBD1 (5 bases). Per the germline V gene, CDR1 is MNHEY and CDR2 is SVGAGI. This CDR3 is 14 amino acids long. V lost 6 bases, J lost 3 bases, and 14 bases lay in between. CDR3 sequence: CASRLLAGDYGYTF. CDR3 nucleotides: TGTGCCAGCAGACTCCTAGCGGGGGACTATGGCTACACCTTC.

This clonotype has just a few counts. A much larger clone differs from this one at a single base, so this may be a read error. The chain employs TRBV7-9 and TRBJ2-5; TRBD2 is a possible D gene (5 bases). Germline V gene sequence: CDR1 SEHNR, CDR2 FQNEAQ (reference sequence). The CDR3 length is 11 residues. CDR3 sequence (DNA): TGTGCCGGCAGACTACAAGAGACCCAGTACTTC. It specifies CAGRLQETQYF.

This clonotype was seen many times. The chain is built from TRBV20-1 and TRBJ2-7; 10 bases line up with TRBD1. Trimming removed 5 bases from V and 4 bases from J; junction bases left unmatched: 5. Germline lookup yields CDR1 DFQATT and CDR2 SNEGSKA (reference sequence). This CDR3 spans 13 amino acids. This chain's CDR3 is CSAPWTGGYEQYF. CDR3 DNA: TGCAGTGCTCCGTGGACAGGGGGTTACGAGCAGTACTTC.

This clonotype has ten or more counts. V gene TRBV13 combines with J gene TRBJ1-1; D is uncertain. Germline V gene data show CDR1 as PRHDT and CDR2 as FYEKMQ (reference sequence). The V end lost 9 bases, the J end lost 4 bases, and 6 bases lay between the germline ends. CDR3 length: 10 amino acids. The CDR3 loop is CASVGTEAFF. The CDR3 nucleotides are TGTGCCAGTGTGGGCACTGAAGCTTTCTTT.

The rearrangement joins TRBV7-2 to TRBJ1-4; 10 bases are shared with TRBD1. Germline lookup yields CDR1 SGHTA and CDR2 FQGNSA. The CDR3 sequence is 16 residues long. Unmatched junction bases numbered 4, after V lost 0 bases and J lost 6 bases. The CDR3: CASSLAAGTGDEKLFF. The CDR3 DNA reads TGTGCCAGCAGCTTAGCCGCCGGGACAGGGGATGAAAAACTGTTTTTT.

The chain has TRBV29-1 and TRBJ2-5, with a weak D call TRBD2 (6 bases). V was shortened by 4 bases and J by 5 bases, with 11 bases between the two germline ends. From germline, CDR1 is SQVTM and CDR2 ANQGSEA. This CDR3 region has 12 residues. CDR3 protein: CSVGIGRETQYF. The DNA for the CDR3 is TGCAGCGTTGGAATTGGGAGGGAGACCCAGTACTTC.

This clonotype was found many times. CDR3 DNA: TGTGCCAGTAGTACCGCAGCACAAGAGACCCAGTACTTC. Protein sequence: CASSTAAQETQYF. V and J are TRBV19 and TRBJ2-5; no reliable D call. V gave up 4 bases and J gave up 2 bases, with 8 bases separating them. From germline, CDR1 is LNHDA and CDR2 SQIVND (reference sequence). There are 13 residues in the CDR3. Variable domain in full (rest from reference TRBV19 and TRBJ2-5): DGGITQSPKYLFRKEGQNVTLSCEQNLNHDAMYWYRQDPGQGLRLIYYSQIVNDFQKGDIAEGYSVSREKKESFPLTVTSAQKNPTAFYLCASSTAAQETQYFGPGTRLLVL.

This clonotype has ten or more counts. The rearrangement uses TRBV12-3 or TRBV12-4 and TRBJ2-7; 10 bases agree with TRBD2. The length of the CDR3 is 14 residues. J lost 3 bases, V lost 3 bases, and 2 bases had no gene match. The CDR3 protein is CASSFASGSYEQYF. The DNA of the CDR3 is TGTGCCAGCAGTTTCGCTAGCGGGAGCTACGAGCAGTACTTC.

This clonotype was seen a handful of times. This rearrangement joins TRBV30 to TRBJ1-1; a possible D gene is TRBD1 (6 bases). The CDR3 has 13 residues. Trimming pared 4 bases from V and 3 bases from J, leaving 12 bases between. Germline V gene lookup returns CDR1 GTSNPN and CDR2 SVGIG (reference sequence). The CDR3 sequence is CAWNRGADTEAFF. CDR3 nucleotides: TGTGCCTGGAATCGGGGGGCGGACACTGAAGCTTTCTTT.

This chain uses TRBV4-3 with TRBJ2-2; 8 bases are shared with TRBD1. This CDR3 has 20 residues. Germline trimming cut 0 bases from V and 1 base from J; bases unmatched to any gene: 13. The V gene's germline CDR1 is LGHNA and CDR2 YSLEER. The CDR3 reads CASSQEKDREWWGNTGELFF. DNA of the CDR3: TGCGCCAGCAGCCAAGAAAAGGACAGGGAATGGTGGGGGAACACCGGGGAGCTGTTTTTT.

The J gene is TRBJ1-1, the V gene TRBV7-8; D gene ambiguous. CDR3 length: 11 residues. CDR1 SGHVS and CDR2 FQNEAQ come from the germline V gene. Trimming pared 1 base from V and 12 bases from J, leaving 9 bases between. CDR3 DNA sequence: TGTGCCAGCAGCTTAGAATTGGAGACTTTCTTT. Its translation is CASSLELETFF.

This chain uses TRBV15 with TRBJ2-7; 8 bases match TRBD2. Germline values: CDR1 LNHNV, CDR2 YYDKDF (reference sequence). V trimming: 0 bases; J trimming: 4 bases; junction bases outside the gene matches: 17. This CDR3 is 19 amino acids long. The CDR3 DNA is TGTGCCACCAGCAGAGATGGAAGGGGCGGGGGGCCCCCTTTTTACGAGCAGTACTTC. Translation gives CATSRDGRGGGPPFYEQYF.

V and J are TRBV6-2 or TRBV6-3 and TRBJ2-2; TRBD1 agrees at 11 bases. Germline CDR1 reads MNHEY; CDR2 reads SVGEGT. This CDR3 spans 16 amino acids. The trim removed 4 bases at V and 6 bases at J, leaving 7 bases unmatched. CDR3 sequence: CASSSGTGGHAGELFF. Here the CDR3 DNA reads TGTGCCAGCAGTTCCGGGACAGGGGGGCACGCCGGGGAGCTGTTTTTT.

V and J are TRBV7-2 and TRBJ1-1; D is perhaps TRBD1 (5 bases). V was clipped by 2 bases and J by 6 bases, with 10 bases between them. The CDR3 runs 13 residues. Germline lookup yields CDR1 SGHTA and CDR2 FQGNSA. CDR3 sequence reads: CASSLLTGAEAFF. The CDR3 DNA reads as TGTGCCAGCAGCTTATTAACAGGCGCTGAAGCTTTCTTT.